The 8 T cell receptor beta chains listed next were all sequenced from one sample in a study of T cell responses to AZD1222 COVID-19 vaccine. Produced via immunoSEQ multiplex PCR; TCRdb's table is partial and in-frame only. Among about 100,000 clones, more than 75% were seen once, and the ten largest hold about 3.5%. Specimen: peripheral blood, collected on day 0 of AZD1222 vaccination. These receptors came from an adult in good health.

This clone occurred once. The rearrangement joins TRBV28 to TRBJ1-5; TRBD1 matches 9 bases. The CDR3 sequence is 15 residues long. J gave up 6 bases and V 5 bases, and 8 bases lay outside the gene matches. Germline CDR1 and CDR2: MDHEN and SYDVKM. The CDR3 reads CASSPLGTGSQPQHF. The CDR3 DNA reads as TGTGCCAGCAGTCCCCTAGGGACAGGGAGTCAGCCCCAGCATTTT.

The chain links TRBV7-2 to TRBJ2-2; the D gene is possibly TRBD2 (6 bases). Germline V CDR1 and CDR2: SGHTA, FQGNSA. V was cut by 0 bases and J by 4 bases, with 9 bases left in between. The CDR3 has 15 amino acids. The DNA of the CDR3 is TGTGCCAGCAGCTTAGCGGGGGGAGTCACCGGGGAGCTGTTTTTT. This codes for CASSLAGGVTGELFF.

The count of this clone is one. The gene calls are TRBV5-5 and TRBJ1-6; no reliable D call. The CDR3 is 15 amino acids. Germline CDR1 reads SGHKS; CDR2 reads YYEKEE (reference sequence). V was clipped by 0 bases and J by 5 bases, with 9 bases between them. In nucleotides, the CDR3 is TGTGCCAGCAGCTTGGCCCCTAGGAATAATTCACCCCTCCACTTT. Translating it yields CASSLAPRNNSPLHF.

The CDR3 loop is CAIRRQGANTEAFF. CDR3 coding DNA: TGTGCCATCAGAAGACAGGGGGCAAACACTGAAGCTTTCTTT. This chain connects TRBV10-3 to TRBJ1-1, with 10 bases identical to TRBD1. V trimming: 6 bases; J trimming: 2 bases; junction bases outside the gene matches: 3. CDR3 length: 14 residues. Germline CDR1 and CDR2: ENHRY and SYGVKD.

The J gene is TRBJ1-5, the V gene TRBV6-2 or TRBV6-3; the D is unclear. The CDR3 totals 14 residues. V lost 5 bases and J 9 bases, leaving 17 bases between the germline ends. Per germline, CDR1 MNHEY and CDR2 SVGEGT. The CDR3 sequence: CASSPDLVIPPQHF. The CDR3, as DNA: TGTGCCAGCAGTCCCGACCTGGTAATCCCGCCCCAGCATTTT.

The chain has TRBV13 and TRBJ2-5; either TRBD1 or TRBD2 may supply D (5 bases each). Per the germline V gene, CDR1 is PRHDT and CDR2 is FYEKMQ (reference sequence). CDR3 size: 15 residues. V dropped 4 bases and J dropped 4 bases, with 16 bases sitting between them. The CDR3 is CASSSRGPRAETQYF. In DNA form, the CDR3 reads TGTGCCAGCAGCTCGAGGGGCCCTAGGGCAGAGACCCAGTACTTC.

The chain employs TRBV19 and TRBJ2-1; D possibly corresponds to TRBD1 (6 bases). Germline V gives CDR1 LNHDA, CDR2 SQIVND (reference sequence). The CDR3 has 15 amino acids. Trimming shortened V by 10 bases and J by 0 bases, and 16 bases separated the two germline ends. This CDR3 reads CATTGLSSSYNEQFF. CDR3 DNA: TGTGCCACCACAGGGCTATCGAGCTCCTACAATGAGCAGTTCTTC.

The chain has TRBV6-5 and TRBJ1-2; 7 bases fit TRBD1. CDR3 length: 14 residues. Looked up from germline, CDR1 is MNHEY and CDR2 is SVGAGI. J gave up 4 bases and V 4 bases, and 6 bases lay outside the gene matches. CDR3: CASSSDRVIYGYTF. CDR3 in DNA: TGTGCCAGCAGTTCAGACAGGGTCATCTATGGCTACACCTTC.